The 13 T cell receptor beta chains given below trace back to one sample, sequenced in a study of T cell responses to AZD1222 COVID-19 vaccine. The repertoire was sequenced with immunoSEQ multiplex PCR; TCRdb's copy has only in-frame clones and lacks some. The sample lists roughly 130,000 clones, 70% to 90% seen once, with approximately 1.7% in the top ten. Sequenced material: peripheral blood, taken on day 0 of AZD1222 vaccination. The receptors stem from an adult in good health.

The V gene is TRBV5-1, the J gene TRBJ2-5, with TRBD1 matching 9 bases. V was pared by 3 bases and J by 4 bases, with 13 bases of the junction left unmatched. CDR1 and CDR2 (germline): SGHRS, YFSETQ. This CDR3 contains 17 residues. As DNA, the CDR3 is TGCGCCAGCAGCTCACGTCCCGGGACAGGGACGAGAGAGACCCAGTACTTC. Its translation: CASSSRPGTGTRETQYF.

The chain has TRBV6-2 or TRBV6-3 and TRBJ2-1; D is uncertain. In germline, CDR1 is MNHEY, CDR2 SVGEGT. V was pared by 5 bases and J by 8 bases, with 13 bases between. The CDR3 spans 13 residues. Here the CDR3 reads CASSRAGGDEQFF. CDR3 DNA sequence: TGTGCCAGCAGTCGGGCAGGTGGGGATGAGCAGTTCTTC.

This clone was observed a few times. The gene calls are TRBV7-3 and TRBJ1-1; D is unclear. V was pared by 6 bases and J by 2 bases, with 10 bases between. This CDR3 is built from 13 residues. Germline lookup yields CDR1 SGHTA and CDR2 FQGTGA. CDR3 in DNA: TGTGCCAGCAGTTTTACACCTAACACTGAAGCTTTCTTT. The encoded protein is CASSFTPNTEAFF.

This chain joins TRBV12-3 or TRBV12-4 and TRBJ2-5; no clear D gene. V was trimmed by 5 bases and J by 5 bases, leaving 9 bases between them. This CDR3 has 12 amino acids. CDR3: CASSPQKETQYF. The CDR3 nucleotides are TGTGCCAGCAGTCCTCAAAAGGAGACCCAGTACTTC.

The J gene is TRBJ1-1, the V gene TRBV2; TRBD1 aligns across 8 bases. Trimming cost V 6 bases and J 4 bases; bases outside gene matches: 7. Germline CDR1 is SNHLY and CDR2 is FYNNEI. The CDR3 totals 14 residues. The CDR3 region is CASSHDRGRTEAFF. DNA of the CDR3: TGTGCCAGCAGCCACGACAGGGGACGCACTGAAGCTTTCTTT.

The chain employs TRBV24-1 and TRBJ2-1; 15 bases are a match to TRBD2. Germline assignment: CDR1 KGHDR and CDR2 SFDVKD. CDR3 length: 19 residues. Trimming took 3 bases from V and 3 from J; bases not matched to a gene: 8. As DNA, the CDR3 is TGTGCCACCAGTGATATCGGGACTAGCGGGGGGTCTTACTACAATGAGCAGTTCTTC. It translates to CATSDIGTSGGSYYNEQFF.

V and J are TRBV7-2 and TRBJ2-1, with 9 bases that match TRBD2. Germline V gene sequence: CDR1 SGHTA, CDR2 FQGNSA. CDR3 length: 14 residues. The V gene end was trimmed by 3 bases and the J gene end by 7 bases; junction bases not matched to a gene: 4. The DNA for the CDR3 is TGTGCCAGCAGCTTTTCGCTAGCGGGAAATGAGCAGTTCTTC. Translated: CASSFSLAGNEQFF.

This clone occurred once. V is TRBV5-1 and J is TRBJ2-5; the D gene is possibly TRBD1 (5 bases). This CDR3 is built from 15 residues. Germline assignment: CDR1 SGHRS and CDR2 YFSETQ. The germline V and J ends were trimmed by 0 bases and 7 bases, with 16 bases remaining between them. Here the CDR3 reads CASSLEVSNQGTQYF. The CDR3 bases are TGCGCCAGCAGCTTGGAGGTGTCAAACCAGGGGACCCAGTACTTC. Complete variable domain (other parts from reference TRBV5-1 and TRBJ2-5): KAGVTQTPRYLIKTRGQQVTLSCSPISGHRSVSWYQQTPGQGLQFLFEYFSETQRNKGNFPGRFSGRQFSNSRSEMNVSTLELGDSALYLCASSLEVSNQGTQYFGPGTRLLVL.

This chain connects TRBV14 to TRBJ1-4, with D unresolved. V shed 4 bases and J shed 7 bases, with 19 bases lying between them. This CDR3 has 16 amino acids. From germline, CDR1 is SGHDN and CDR2 FVKESK. The CDR3 spells CASSLKGPGSGEKLFF. In nucleotides, the CDR3 is TGTGCCAGCAGCCTAAAGGGCCCCGGATCAGGTGAAAAACTGTTTTTT.

The chain links TRBV7-2 to TRBJ2-5; weak D call: TRBD2 (7 bases). V lost 1 base and J lost 5, with 17 bases in between. The CDR3 covers 16 residues. CDR1 and CDR2 (germline): SGHTA, FQGNSA. The CDR3 sequence: CASSLVGRGGRETQYF. CDR3 sequence (DNA): TGTGCCAGCAGCTTAGTTGGTAGGGGGGGCCGGGAGACCCAGTACTTC.

The rearrangement uses TRBV7-3 and TRBJ2-2; no definite D call. Looked up from germline, CDR1 is SGHTA and CDR2 is FQGTGA. This CDR3 region has 16 residues. Trimming left V 0 bases short and J 2 bases short, with 10 bases between. CDR3 DNA sequence: TGTGCCAGCAGCTTAACAGGGTTTCCCAACACCGGGGAGCTGTTTTTT. It specifies CASSLTGFPNTGELFF.

This chain connects TRBV11-2 to TRBJ2-1; D may be TRBD1 or TRBD2 (5 bases each). Germline assignment: CDR1 SGHAT and CDR2 FQNNGV. Trimming removed 3 bases from V and 4 bases from J, with 16 bases in between. CDR3 length: 16 residues. The DNA for the CDR3 is TGTGCCAGCAGCTTTGAATGGGGGATAACTTACAATGAGCAGTTCTTC. It codes for CASSFEWGITYNEQFF.

This clone was counted once. The chain combines TRBV5-4 with TRBJ1-6; D is possibly TRBD1 (6 bases). V was shortened by 8 bases and J by 6 bases, with 15 bases between the two germline ends. The CDR3 consists of 14 residues. Germline V lookup: CDR1 SGHNT, CDR2 YYREEE (reference sequence). In DNA form, the CDR3 reads TGTGCCAGTATAAAGGACAGATCTAATTCACCCCTCCACTTT. Translation: CASIKDRSNSPLHF.